This TCR beta chain emerged from a study of blood T cell repertoires in COVID-19. In the study overall: Samples of COVID-19 (acute and convalescent) were obtained from the United States, Italy and Spain.

As originally analysed: Nucleated cell counts were estimated from reference gene primer amplification. Profiled with immunoSEQ multiplex PCR; TCRdb holds only in-frame clones, not every one. That table furnishes V, J and clone size, whereas the DNA furnished D and trimming. This table has some 62,000 clones, around 73% appearing once. V shed 6 bases, J shed 2 bases, and the junction held 2 bases outside the gene matches. CDR1 is SQVTM, CDR2 ANQGSEA, per germline. The CDR3 loop spans 12 amino acids. This clone was observed once. Followed longitudinally, the Seattle patients had been enrolled during active infection.

What was sequenced was peripheral blood. This TCR came from a man in his 60s with COVID-19, enrolled during active disease. The V and J genes are TRBV29-1 and TRBJ2-5, with 8 bases matching TRBD1. The CDR3 sequence is CSVRTGQETQYF. The CDR3 nucleotides are TGCAGCGTACGGACAGGGCAAGAGACCCAGTACTTC.